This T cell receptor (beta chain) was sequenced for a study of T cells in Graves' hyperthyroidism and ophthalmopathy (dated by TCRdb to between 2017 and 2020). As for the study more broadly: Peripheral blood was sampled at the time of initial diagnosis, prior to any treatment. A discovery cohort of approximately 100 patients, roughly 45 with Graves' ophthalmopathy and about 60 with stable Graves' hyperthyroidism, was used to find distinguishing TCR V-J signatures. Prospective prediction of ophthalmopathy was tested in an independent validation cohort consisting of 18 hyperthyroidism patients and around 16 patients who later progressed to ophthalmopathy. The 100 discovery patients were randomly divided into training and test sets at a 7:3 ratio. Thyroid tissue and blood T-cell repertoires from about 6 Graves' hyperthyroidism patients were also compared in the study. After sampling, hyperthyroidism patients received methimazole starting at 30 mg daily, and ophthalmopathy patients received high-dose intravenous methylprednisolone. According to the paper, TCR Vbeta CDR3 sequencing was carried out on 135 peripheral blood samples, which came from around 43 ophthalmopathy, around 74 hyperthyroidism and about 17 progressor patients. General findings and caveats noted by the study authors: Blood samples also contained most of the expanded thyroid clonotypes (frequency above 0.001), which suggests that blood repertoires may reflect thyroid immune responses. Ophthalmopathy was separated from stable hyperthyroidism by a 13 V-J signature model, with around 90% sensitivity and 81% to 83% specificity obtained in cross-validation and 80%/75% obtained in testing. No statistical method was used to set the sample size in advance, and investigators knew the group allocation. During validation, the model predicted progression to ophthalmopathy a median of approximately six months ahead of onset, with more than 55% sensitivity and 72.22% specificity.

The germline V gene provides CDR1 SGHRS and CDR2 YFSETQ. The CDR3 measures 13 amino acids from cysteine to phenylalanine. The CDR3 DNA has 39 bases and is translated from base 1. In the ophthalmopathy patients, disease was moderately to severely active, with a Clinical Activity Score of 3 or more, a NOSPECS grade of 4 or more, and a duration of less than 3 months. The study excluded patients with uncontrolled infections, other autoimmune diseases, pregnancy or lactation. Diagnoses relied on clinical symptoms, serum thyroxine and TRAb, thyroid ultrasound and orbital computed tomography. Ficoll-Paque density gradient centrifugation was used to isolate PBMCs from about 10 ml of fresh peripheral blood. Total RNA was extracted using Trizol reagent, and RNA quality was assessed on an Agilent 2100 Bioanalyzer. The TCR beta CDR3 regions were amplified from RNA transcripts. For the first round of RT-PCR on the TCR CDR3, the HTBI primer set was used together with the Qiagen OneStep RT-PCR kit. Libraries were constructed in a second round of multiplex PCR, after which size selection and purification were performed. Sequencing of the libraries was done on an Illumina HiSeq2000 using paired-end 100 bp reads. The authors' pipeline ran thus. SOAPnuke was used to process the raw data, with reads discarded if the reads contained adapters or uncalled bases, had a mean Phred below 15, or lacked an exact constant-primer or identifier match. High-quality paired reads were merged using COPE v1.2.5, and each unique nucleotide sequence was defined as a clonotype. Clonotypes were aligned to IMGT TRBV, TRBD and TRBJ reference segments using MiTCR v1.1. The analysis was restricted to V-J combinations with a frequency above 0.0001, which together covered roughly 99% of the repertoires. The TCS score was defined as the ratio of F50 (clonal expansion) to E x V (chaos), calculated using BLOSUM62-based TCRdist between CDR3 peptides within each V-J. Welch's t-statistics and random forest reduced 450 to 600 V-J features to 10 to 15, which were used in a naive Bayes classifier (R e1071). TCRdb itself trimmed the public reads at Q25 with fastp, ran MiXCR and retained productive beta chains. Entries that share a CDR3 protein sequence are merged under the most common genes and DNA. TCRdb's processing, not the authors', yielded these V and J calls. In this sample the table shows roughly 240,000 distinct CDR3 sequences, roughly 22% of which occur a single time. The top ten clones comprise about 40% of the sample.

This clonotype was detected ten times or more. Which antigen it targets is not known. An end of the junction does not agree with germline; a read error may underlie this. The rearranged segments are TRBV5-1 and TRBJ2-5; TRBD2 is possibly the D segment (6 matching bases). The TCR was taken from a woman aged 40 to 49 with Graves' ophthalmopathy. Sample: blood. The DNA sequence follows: TGTGCCAGCAGTTTGGGTGGAGGGGAGACCCAGTACTTC. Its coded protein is CASSLGGGETQYF.